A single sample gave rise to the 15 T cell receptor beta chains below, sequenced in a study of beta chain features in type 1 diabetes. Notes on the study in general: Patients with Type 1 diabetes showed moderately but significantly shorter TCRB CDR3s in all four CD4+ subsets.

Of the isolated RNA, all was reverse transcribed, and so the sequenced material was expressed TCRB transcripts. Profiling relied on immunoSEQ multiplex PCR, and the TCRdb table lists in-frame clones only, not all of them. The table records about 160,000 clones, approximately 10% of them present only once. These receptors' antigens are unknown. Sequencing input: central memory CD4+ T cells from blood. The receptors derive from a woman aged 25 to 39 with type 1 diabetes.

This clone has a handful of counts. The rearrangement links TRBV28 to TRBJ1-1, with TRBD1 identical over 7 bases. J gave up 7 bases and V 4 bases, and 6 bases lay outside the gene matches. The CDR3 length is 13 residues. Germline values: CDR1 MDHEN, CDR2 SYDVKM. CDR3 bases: TGTGCCAGCAGTTCCGGACAGGATTATGAAGCTTTCTTT. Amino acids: CASSSGQDYEAFF.

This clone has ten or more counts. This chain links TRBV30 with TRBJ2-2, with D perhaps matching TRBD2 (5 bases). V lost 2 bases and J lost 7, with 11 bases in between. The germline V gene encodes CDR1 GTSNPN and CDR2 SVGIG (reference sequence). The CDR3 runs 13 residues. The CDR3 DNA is TGTGCCTGGAGTCCGAATGCGGGCGGGGAGCTGTTTTTT. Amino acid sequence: CAWSPNAGGELFF.

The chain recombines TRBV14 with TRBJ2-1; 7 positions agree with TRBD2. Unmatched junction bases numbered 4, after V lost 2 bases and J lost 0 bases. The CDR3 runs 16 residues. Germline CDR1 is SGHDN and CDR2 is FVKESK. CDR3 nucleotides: TGTGCCAGCAGCCAACGCGGCGGGAGCTCCTACAATGAGCAGTTCTTC. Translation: CASSQRGGSSYNEQFF.

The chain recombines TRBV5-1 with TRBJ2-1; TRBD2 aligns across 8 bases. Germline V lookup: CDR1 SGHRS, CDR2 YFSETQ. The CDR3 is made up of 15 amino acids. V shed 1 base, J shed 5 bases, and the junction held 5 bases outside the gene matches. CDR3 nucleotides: TGCGCCAGCAGCTTGCAGACGGGAGGGGACAATGAGCAGTTCTTC. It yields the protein CASSLQTGGDNEQFF.

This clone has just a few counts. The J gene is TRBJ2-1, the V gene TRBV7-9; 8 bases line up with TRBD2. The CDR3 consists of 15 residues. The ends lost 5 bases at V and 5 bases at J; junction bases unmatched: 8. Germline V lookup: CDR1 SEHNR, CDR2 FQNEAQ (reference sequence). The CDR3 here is CASSPRGSGNNEQFF. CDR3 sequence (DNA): TGTGCCAGCAGCCCCCGGGGTAGCGGGAACAATGAGCAGTTCTTC.

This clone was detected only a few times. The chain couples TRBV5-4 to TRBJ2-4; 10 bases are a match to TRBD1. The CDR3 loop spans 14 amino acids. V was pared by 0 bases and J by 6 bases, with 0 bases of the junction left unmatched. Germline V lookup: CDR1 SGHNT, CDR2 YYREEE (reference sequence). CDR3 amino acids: CASSLGTGGNIQYF. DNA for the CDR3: TGTGCCAGCAGCTTGGGGACAGGGGGAAACATTCAGTACTTC.

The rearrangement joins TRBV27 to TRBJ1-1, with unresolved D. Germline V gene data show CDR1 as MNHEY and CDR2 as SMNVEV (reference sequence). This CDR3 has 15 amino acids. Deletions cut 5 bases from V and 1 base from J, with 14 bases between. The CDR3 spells CASSKPGATNTEAFF. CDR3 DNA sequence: TGTGCCAGCAGTAAGCCCGGAGCGACGAACACTGAAGCTTTCTTT.

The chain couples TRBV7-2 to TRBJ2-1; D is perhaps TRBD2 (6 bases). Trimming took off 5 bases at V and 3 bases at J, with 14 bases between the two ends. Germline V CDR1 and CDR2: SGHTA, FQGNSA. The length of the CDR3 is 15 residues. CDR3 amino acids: CASSHRDLNYNEQFF. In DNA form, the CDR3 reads TGTGCCAGCAGCCACCGGGACTTGAACTACAATGAGCAGTTCTTC.

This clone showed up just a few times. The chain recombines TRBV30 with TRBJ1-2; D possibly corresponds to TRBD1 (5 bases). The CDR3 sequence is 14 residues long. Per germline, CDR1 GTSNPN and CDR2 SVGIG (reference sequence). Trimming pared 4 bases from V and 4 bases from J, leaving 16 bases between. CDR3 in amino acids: CAWKWVWGGYGYTF. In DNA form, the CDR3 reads TGTGCCTGGAAATGGGTATGGGGGGGCTATGGCTACACCTTC.

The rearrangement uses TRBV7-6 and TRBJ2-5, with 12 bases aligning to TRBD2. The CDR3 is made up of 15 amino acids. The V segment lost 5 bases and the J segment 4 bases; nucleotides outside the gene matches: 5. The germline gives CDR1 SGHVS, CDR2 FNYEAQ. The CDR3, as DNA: TGTGCCAGCAGCCCGGGACTAGCGGGTTCAGAGACCCAGTACTTC. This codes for CASSPGLAGSETQYF.

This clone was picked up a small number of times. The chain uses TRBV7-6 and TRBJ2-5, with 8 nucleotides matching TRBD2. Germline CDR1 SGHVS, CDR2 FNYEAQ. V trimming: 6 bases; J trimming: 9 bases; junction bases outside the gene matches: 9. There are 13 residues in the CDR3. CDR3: CASSPGLAVAQYF. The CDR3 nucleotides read TGTGCCAGCAGTCCCGGACTAGCCGTGGCCCAGTACTTC.

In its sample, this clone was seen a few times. This CDR3 is CASSVDRVHEQFF. The CDR3, as DNA: TGTGCCAGCAGCGTAGACAGGGTCCATGAGCAGTTCTTC. This sequence joins TRBV9 and TRBJ2-1; maybe TRBD1 (6 bases). This CDR3 is built from 13 residues. CDR1 is SGDLS and CDR2 is YYNGEE in the germline V gene. V was clipped by 0 bases and J by 8 bases, with 9 bases between them. The full variable domain, in which reference TRBV9 and TRBJ2-1 provide the parts outside the CDR3, is DSGVTQTPKHLITATGQRVTLRCSPRSGDLSVYWYQQSLDQGLQFLIQYYNGEERAKGNILERFSAQQFPDLHSELNLSSLELGDSALYFCASSVDRVHEQFFGPGTRLTVL.

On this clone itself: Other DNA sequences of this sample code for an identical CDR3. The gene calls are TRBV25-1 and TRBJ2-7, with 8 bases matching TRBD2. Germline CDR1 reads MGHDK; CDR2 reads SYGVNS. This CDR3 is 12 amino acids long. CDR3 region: CASSAGGYEQYF. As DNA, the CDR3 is TGTGCTAGTTCCGCGGGAGGATACGAGCAGTACTTC.

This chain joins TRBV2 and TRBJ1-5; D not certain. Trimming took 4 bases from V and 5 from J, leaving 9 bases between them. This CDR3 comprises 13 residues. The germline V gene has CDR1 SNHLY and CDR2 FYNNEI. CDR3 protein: CASSGDSYQPQHF. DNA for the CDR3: TGTGCCAGCAGTGGCGACTCTTATCAGCCCCAGCATTTT. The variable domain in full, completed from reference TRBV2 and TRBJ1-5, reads EPEVTQTPSHQVTQMGQEVILRCVPISNHLYFYWYRQILGQKVEFLVSFYNNEISEKSEIFDDQFSVERPDGSNFTLKIRSTKLEDSAMYFCASSGDSYQPQHFGDGTRLSIL.

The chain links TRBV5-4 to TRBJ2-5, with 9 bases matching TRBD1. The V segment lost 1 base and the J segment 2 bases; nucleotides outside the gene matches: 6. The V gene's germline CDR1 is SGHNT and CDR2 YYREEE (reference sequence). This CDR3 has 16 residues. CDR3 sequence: CASSLSAGTGQETQYF. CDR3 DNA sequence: TGTGCCAGCAGCTTGTCGGCGGGGACAGGGCAAGAGACCCAGTACTTC.